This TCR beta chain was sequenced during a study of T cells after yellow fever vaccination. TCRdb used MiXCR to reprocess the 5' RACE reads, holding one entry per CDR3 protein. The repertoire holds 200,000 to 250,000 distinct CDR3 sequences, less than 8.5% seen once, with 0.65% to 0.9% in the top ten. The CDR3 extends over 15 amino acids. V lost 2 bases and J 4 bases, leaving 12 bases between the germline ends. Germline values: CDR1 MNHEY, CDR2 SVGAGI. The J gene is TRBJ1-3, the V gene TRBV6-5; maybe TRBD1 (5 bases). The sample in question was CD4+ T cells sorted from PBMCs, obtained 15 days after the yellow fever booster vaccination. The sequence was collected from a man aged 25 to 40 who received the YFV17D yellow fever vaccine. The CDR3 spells CASSYLRGRGNTIYF. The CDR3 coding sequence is TGTGCCAGCAGTTACCTTAGGGGAAGAGGAAACACCATATATTTT.